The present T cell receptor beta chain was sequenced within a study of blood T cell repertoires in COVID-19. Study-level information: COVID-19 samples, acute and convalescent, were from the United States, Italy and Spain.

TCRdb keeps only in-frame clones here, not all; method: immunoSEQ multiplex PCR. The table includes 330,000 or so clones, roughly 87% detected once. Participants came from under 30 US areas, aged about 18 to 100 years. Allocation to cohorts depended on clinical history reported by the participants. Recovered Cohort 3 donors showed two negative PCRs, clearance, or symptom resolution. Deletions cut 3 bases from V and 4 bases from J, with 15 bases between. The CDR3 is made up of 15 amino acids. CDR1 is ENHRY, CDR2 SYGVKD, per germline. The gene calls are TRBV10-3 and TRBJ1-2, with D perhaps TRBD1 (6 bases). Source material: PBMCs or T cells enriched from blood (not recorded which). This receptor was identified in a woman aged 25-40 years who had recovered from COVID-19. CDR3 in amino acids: CAISEENRVTYGYTF. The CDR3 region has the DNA TGTGCCATCAGTGAAGAGAACAGGGTGACCTATGGCTACACCTTC.